This T cell receptor beta chain emerged from a study of graft-versus-host responses after intestinal transplantation. About the study: Anti-thymocyte globulin induction, then tacrolimus and steroids for roughly 3 years, went to all recipients. Findings of the study overall: Recipient-marrow GvH clones were detected, some having first appeared in ileum or blood.

With 5 bases removed from V and 3 bases from J, the gap between germline ends came to 11 bases. This CDR3 comprises 15 residues. CDR1 and CDR2 from the germline V gene are SEHNR and FQNEAQ (reference sequence). Only in-frame clones appear in the TCRdb table, and some are missing; sequencing was by immunoSEQ multiplex PCR. This table holds approximately 4,700 clones, about 25% found once. Plating combined about 200,000 CFSE-labeled responder cells with about 200,000 irradiated, violet-dye-labeled stimulator cells. Following the reaction, CD3+CD4+ and CD3+CD8+ responders that were proliferating and CFSE-low underwent sorting.

This chain connects TRBV7-9 to TRBJ1-6; TRBD1 might be the D (5 bases). The sequencing used alloreactive CD8+ T cells from a mixed lymphocyte reaction culture, collected before transplantation. Indicated subset: CFSE-low proliferating T cells sorted from roughly six-day pre-transplant mixed lymphocyte reaction (GvH or HvG direction). The sequence came from a human patient who was an organ donor for intestinal transplantation. The CDR3 reads CASSGPTVYNSPLHF. The CDR3 DNA is TGTGCCAGCAGCGGGCCGACAGTCTATAATTCACCCCTCCACTTT.